This entry lists 27 T cell receptor beta chains sequenced from one sample in a study of shared clonotypes between healthy human individuals. The table came from immunoSEQ multiplex PCR; TCRdb's copy has only in-frame clones and leaves some out. There are more than 450,000 clones in the sample; around 74% occur only once, and approximately 12% lies in the top ten. The sequencing input was PBMCs. Source of these receptors: a woman between 40 and 55 years old in good health. Some clones in this sample may be carry-over from other donors' samples.

This clone occurred a few times. V and J are TRBV14 and TRBJ2-3, with TRBD2 matching over 9 bases. CDR1 and CDR2 (germline): SGHDN, FVKESK. This CDR3 contains 15 residues. J was trimmed by 2 bases and V by 4 bases; bases with no gene match: 4. CDR3: CASSRRLADTDTQYF. The CDR3 DNA follows: TGTGCCAGCAGCCGACGACTAGCGGACACAGATACGCAGTATTTT.

This chain connects TRBV5-1 to TRBJ2-7; unclear D gene. The CDR3 consists of 16 residues. Germline-derived CDR1 and CDR2 are SGHRS and YFSETQ. Trimming cost V 1 base and J 4 bases, with 18 bases left between them. CDR3 sequence reads: CASSLRAVSTRYEQYF. The CDR3, as DNA: TGCGCCAGCAGCTTGAGGGCAGTATCGACAAGGTACGAGCAGTACTTC. Based on the CDR3 plus reference TRBV5-1 and TRBJ2-7, the full variable domain is KAGVTQTPRYLIKTRGQQVTLSCSPISGHRSVSWYQQTPGQGLQFLFEYFSETQRNKGNFPGRFSGRQFSNSRSEMNVSTLELGDSALYLCASSLRAVSTRYEQYFGPGTRLTVT.

CDR3 nucleotide sequence: TGTGCCAGCAGTCCGATGACTTGGGGGGGCGGGTTTTATGAGCAGTTCTTC. Translated, it gives CASSPMTWGGGFYEQFF. The genes are TRBV28 and TRBJ2-1, with a tentative D call TRBD2 (7 bases). V was pared by 5 bases and J by 8 bases, with 25 bases between. This CDR3 has 17 amino acids. Germline lookup yields CDR1 MDHEN and CDR2 SYDVKM.

The V and J genes are TRBV6-5 and TRBJ2-7, with 7 bases fitting TRBD1. Trimming at V came to 4 bases and at J to 11 bases, leaving 8 bases not matched to a gene. Per the germline V gene, CDR1 is MNHEY and CDR2 is SVGAGI. The CDR3 is 12 amino acids. As DNA, the CDR3 is TGTGCCAGCAGTTCCCAGGGACAGCTTGAGTACTTC. Encoded protein: CASSSQGQLEYF.

This rearrangement joins TRBV5-1 to TRBJ1-1; D is uncertain. V was pared by 0 bases and J by 4 bases, with 10 bases between. The CDR3 loop spans 14 amino acids. Germline CDR1 is SGHRS and CDR2 is YFSETQ. CDR3 region: CASSLVGMSTEAFF. CDR3 in DNA: TGCGCCAGCAGCTTGGTAGGGATGAGCACTGAAGCTTTCTTT.

V and J are TRBV5-4 and TRBJ2-3, with D perhaps TRBD1 (7 bases). Per germline, CDR1 SGHNT and CDR2 YYREEE (reference sequence). Trimming took 7 bases from V and 2 from J, leaving 14 bases between them. The length of the CDR3 is 14 residues. CDR3 sequence: CASSSGGPTDTQYF. The CDR3 DNA is TGTGCCAGCTCCTCAGGGGGGCCCACAGATACGCAGTATTTT.

This clone has only a few counts. Its ends do not fully match the called genes, so a read error is possible. The J gene is TRBJ2-7, the V gene TRBV7-7; no firm D call. Germline V gives CDR1 SSHAT, CDR2 FNYEAQ (reference sequence). The CDR3 loop spans 13 amino acids. For the CDR3, the DNA is TGTGCTAGCAGCCCCTCCCTGGGCGAGGAGCAGTACTTC. Protein product: CASSPSLGEEQYF.

The chain combines TRBV28 with TRBJ2-7; 9 positions agree with TRBD1. The CDR3 contains 13 residues. Germline trimming cut 5 bases from V and 4 bases from J; bases unmatched to any gene: 3. CDR1 is MDHEN, CDR2 SYDVKM, per germline. This chain's CDR3 is CASSGQGRYEQYF. CDR3 DNA sequence: TGTGCCAGCAGTGGACAGGGGCGTTACGAGCAGTACTTC.

The J gene is TRBJ2-2, the V gene TRBV12-5; no definite D call. The CDR3 sequence is 14 residues long. Germline-derived CDR1 and CDR2 are LGHNT and FRNRAP. Trimming removed 1 base from V and 0 bases from J, with 3 bases in between. In DNA, the CDR3 is TGTGCTAGTGGTTTGGCCCCGAACACCGGGGAGCTGTTTTTT. This translates into CASGLAPNTGELFF. The complete variable domain, with remaining parts taken from reference TRBV12-5 and TRBJ2-2, reads DARVTQTPRHKVTEMGQEVTMRCQPILGHNTVFWYRQTMMQGLELLAYFRNRAPLDDSGMPKDRFSAEMPDATLATLKIQPSEPRDSAVYFCASGLAPNTGELFFGEGSRLTVL.

This chain uses TRBV19 with TRBJ1-4, with D perhaps TRBD1 (6 bases). The V end lost 11 bases, the J end lost 8 bases, and 24 bases lay between the germline ends. The CDR3 is made up of 15 amino acids. CDR1 is LNHDA and CDR2 is SQIVND in the germline V gene (reference sequence). The CDR3: CAAGEGLRGREKLFF. The CDR3 DNA follows: TGTGCCGCAGGGGAGGGGCTACGAGGCCGGGAAAAACTGTTTTTT.

A few counts support this clone. The chain links TRBV28 to TRBJ2-4, with D possibly called TRBD1 or TRBD2 (5 bases each). The germline V and J ends were trimmed by 3 bases and 0 bases, with 18 bases remaining between them. Germline CDR1 MDHEN, CDR2 SYDVKM. The CDR3 length is 18 residues. CDR3 bases: TGTGCCAGCAGTTTTGGGCTTTCGGGGCTAATAGCCAAAAACATTCAGTACTTC. It specifies CASSFGLSGLIAKNIQYF.

The chain recombines TRBV6-4 with TRBJ2-1; 9 bases agree with TRBD2. After removal of 5 bases from V and 2 bases from J, the junction contained 4 bases not matched to a gene. The CDR3 totals 15 residues. Per the germline V gene, CDR1 is MRHNA and CDR2 is SNTAGT. CDR3 in amino acids: CASSLAGEAYNEQFF. The CDR3 nucleotides read TGTGCCAGCAGTTTAGCGGGAGAGGCCTACAATGAGCAGTTCTTC.

This sequence joins TRBV19 and TRBJ2-7, with D possibly called TRBD1 or TRBD2 (5 bases each). V gave up 6 bases and J gave up 3 bases, with 6 bases separating them. Germline CDR1 is LNHDA and CDR2 is SQIVND (reference sequence). The CDR3 length is 11 residues. The CDR3 loop is CASRGVYEQYF. CDR3 coding DNA: TGTGCCAGTAGGGGGGTCTACGAGCAGTACTTC.

The V gene is TRBV5-4, the J gene TRBJ2-3, with TRBD2 matching over 7 bases. J lost 4 bases, V lost 1 base, and 6 bases had no gene match. CDR1 is SGHNT and CDR2 is YYREEE in the germline V gene (reference sequence). The CDR3 covers 15 residues. CDR3 protein: CASSLSAGEPDTQYF. Written as DNA, the CDR3 is TGTGCCAGCAGCTTGTCGGCGGGAGAGCCAGATACGCAGTATTTT.

The chain uses TRBV7-9 and TRBJ2-1, with 7 bases lining up with TRBD2. Germline CDR1 and CDR2: SEHNR and FQNEAQ (reference sequence). The CDR3 runs to 16 residues. J was trimmed by 0 bases and V by 5 bases; bases with no gene match: 7. The CDR3 DNA is TGTGCCAGCAGCCCCGGGGGGACTCTCTCCTACAATGAGCAGTTCTTC. This sequence encodes CASSPGGTLSYNEQFF.

On this clone itself: Other DNA sequences from this sample encode an identical CDR3 as well. The chain combines TRBV18 with TRBJ2-5, with 7 bases fitting TRBD1. The CDR3 is made up of 13 amino acids. Germline V gene sequence: CDR1 KGHSH, CDR2 LQKENI. The trim removed 3 bases at V and 3 bases at J, leaving 1 base unmatched. Written as DNA, the CDR3 is TGTGCCAGCTCACCCGGGACAGAAGAGACCCAGTACTTC. This encodes CASSPGTEETQYF.

The rearrangement joins TRBV6-1 to TRBJ2-5, with a possible D match to TRBD2 (6 bases). V was pared by 0 bases and J by 2 bases, with 10 bases between. The CDR3 sequence is 15 residues long. The V gene's germline CDR1 is MNHNS and CDR2 SASEGT. The CDR3 reads CASSEARGRQETQYF. The CDR3 DNA reads as TGTGCCAGCAGTGAAGCGCGGGGCAGACAAGAGACCCAGTACTTC.

The chain combines TRBV27 with TRBJ2-3; TRBD2 might be the D (5 bases). Germline V gene sequence: CDR1 MNHEY, CDR2 SMNVEV (reference sequence). This CDR3 has 15 amino acids. V was clipped by 2 bases and J by 1 base, with 10 bases between them. This CDR3 reads CASSLVLGGTDTQYF. CDR3 coding DNA: TGTGCCAGCAGTTTAGTTCTGGGAGGCACAGATACGCAGTATTTT.

V and J are TRBV2 and TRBJ1-1; D possibly corresponds to TRBD1 (5 bases). Per germline, CDR1 SNHLY and CDR2 FYNNEI. V lost 5 bases to trimming and J lost 11 bases, with 18 bases between them. This CDR3 spans 13 amino acids. Written as DNA, the CDR3 is TGTGCCAGCAGTTGGGACTCATCACCGGGGGCTTTCTTT. Translated, it gives CASSWDSSPGAFF.

There are a few counts of this clone. Within the sample, other DNA sequences also encode this same CDR3. The chain has TRBV7-2 and TRBJ2-2, with no clear D. Germline CDR1 SGHTA, CDR2 FQGNSA. V was trimmed by 5 bases and J by 7 bases, leaving 8 bases between them. The length of the CDR3 is 12 residues. CDR3 sequence reads: CASSLWGGELFF. The CDR3 DNA reads as TGTGCCAGCAGCCTGTGGGGCGGGGAGCTGTTTTTT. Based on the CDR3 plus reference TRBV7-2 and TRBJ2-2, the full variable domain is GAGVSQSPSNKVTEKGKDVELRCDPISGHTALYWYRQSLGQGLEFLIYFQGNSAPDKSGLPSDRFSAERTGGSVSTLTIQRTQQEDSAVYLCASSLWGGELFFGEGSRLTVL.

The V call is TRBV10-3, the J call TRBJ2-5, with D unresolved. The DNA end is a closer match to TRBJ2-7, so the J assignment may be wrong. Germline V gene data show CDR1 as ENHRY and CDR2 as SYGVKD. CDR3 length: 11 residues. Written as DNA, the CDR3 is TGTGCCATCAGTGAGTCGGACGAGCAGTACTTC. Translated: CAISESDEQYF.

This sequence joins TRBV29-1 and TRBJ2-5, with 7 bases lining up with TRBD1. Germline CDR1 is SQVTM and CDR2 is ANQGSEA. The CDR3 is made up of 18 amino acids. V lost 4 bases and J lost 1; bases outside the gene matches: 18. CDR3 DNA sequence: TGCAGCGTTGCCCCCCGATTTGCCGGGACAGATGCCCAAGAGACCCAGTACTTC. It specifies CSVAPRFAGTDAQETQYF. Full variable domain (remainder filled in from reference TRBV29-1 and TRBJ2-5): SAVISQKPSRDICQRGTSLTIQCQVDSQVTMMFWYRQQPGQSLTLIATANQGSEATYESGFVIDKFPISRPNLTFSTLTVSNMSPEDSSIYLCSVAPRFAGTDAQETQYFGPGTRLLVL.

This sequence joins TRBV5-6 and TRBJ2-5; 7 bases map to TRBD2. This CDR3 is built from 15 residues. In germline, CDR1 is SGHDT, CDR2 YYEEEE. Germline trimming cut 4 bases from V and 1 base from J; bases unmatched to any gene: 7. CDR3 nucleotides: TGTGCCAGCAGCACTTCCCGGGGGGTCCAAGAGACCCAGTACTTC. As protein: CASSTSRGVQETQYF.

The chain uses TRBV5-8 and TRBJ2-7; D is perhaps TRBD2 (5 bases). The CDR3 is 15 amino acids. V was trimmed by 0 bases and J by 2 bases, leaving 12 bases between them. The germline CDR1 and CDR2 sequences are SGHTS and YDEGEE. The CDR3 nucleotides read TGTGCCAGCAGCTTGGGGCCTGGGAGAGCCTACGAGCAGTACTTC. It encodes CASSLGPGRAYEQYF.

The chain combines TRBV4-3 with TRBJ2-1, with 12 positions matching TRBD2. Looked up from germline, CDR1 is LGHNA and CDR2 is YSLEER. Trimming cost V 1 base and J 9 bases; bases outside gene matches: 10. The length of the CDR3 is 17 residues. The CDR3 sequence: CASSQAHGASGRAEQFF. In DNA form, the CDR3 reads TGCGCCAGCAGCCAAGCTCACGGGGCTAGCGGGAGGGCTGAGCAGTTCTTC.

This clone was observed at least ten times. This rearrangement joins TRBV19 to TRBJ1-1; D is ambiguous. This CDR3 region has 13 residues. Trimming shortened V by 5 bases and J by 5 bases, and 12 bases separated the two germline ends. Looked up from germline, CDR1 is LNHDA and CDR2 is SQIVND (reference sequence). The CDR3 sequence is CASSVSTRTEAFF. The DNA of the CDR3 is TGTGCCAGTAGTGTCTCGACACGAACTGAAGCTTTCTTT. Full variable domain (missing parts from reference TRBV19 and TRBJ1-1): DGGITQSPKYLFRKEGQNVTLSCEQNLNHDAMYWYRQDPGQGLRLIYYSQIVNDFQKGDIAEGYSVSREKKESFPLTVTSAQKNPTAFYLCASSVSTRTEAFFGQGTRLTVV.

This sequence joins TRBV19 and TRBJ1-5; D remains unclear. CDR1 is LNHDA and CDR2 is SQIVND in the germline V gene (reference sequence). The CDR3 is made up of 12 amino acids. Trimming took 5 bases from V and 1 from J, leaving 3 bases between them. The CDR3, as DNA: TGTGCCAGTAGTGAGAGCAATCAGCCCCAGCATTTT. Amino acid sequence: CASSESNQPQHF.